The sequence of this TCR beta chain was determined in a study of technical replicates of blood from a few donors. Germline V gene data show CDR1 as MGHRA and CDR2 as YSYEKL. The trim removed 0 bases at V and 9 bases at J, leaving 15 bases unmatched. The CDR3 length is 18 residues. Libraries were prepared by immunoSEQ multiplex PCR; TCRdb keeps only in-frame clonotypes and omits some of them. The sample contains about 73,000 clones, approximately 93% of which appear only once. The sequenced material came from T cells isolated from PBMCs. The origin of this receptor is a human donor in good health. J is TRBJ2-2 and V is TRBV4-1; 8 bases line up with TRBD1. The CDR3 region is CASSQDQGDRGRDRELFF. DNA for the CDR3: TGCGCCAGCAGCCAAGATCAGGGTGACAGGGGACGCGACCGGGAGCTGTTTTTT.